What follows are 14 T cell receptor beta chains derived from one specimen sequenced in a study of cytomegalovirus exposure and HLA in healthy donors. In the PCR, 60 Vbeta and 13 Jbeta primers were used. Clones were sequenced by immunoSEQ multiplex PCR, and TCRdb holds only the in-frame ones, with some missing. The sample lists more than 85,000 clones, 70% to 80% seen once, with 4% to 5.5% in the top ten. Sequenced: PBMCs. The receptors derive from a woman aged 18-30 years in good health and CMV-seropositive.

The rearrangement joins TRBV11-1 to TRBJ2-7, with 9 bases identical to TRBD1. Germline trimming cut 4 bases from V and 5 bases from J; bases unmatched to any gene: 3. Germline V gene lookup returns CDR1 SGHAT and CDR2 FQDESV (reference sequence). The CDR3 length is 13 residues. The CDR3 sequence is CASSSGQGNEQYF. The CDR3 region has the DNA TGTGCCAGCAGCTCGGGACAGGGCAACGAGCAGTACTTC.

This rearrangement joins TRBV6-5 to TRBJ1-5; no definite D call. There are 13 residues in the CDR3. The germline V gene has CDR1 MNHEY and CDR2 SVGAGI. V was pared by 5 bases and J by 6 bases, with 11 bases between. The CDR3 loop reads CASSRSGGQPQHF. The CDR3 DNA follows: TGTGCCAGCAGTCGCAGTGGCGGTCAGCCCCAGCATTTT.

The chain joins TRBV5-8 to TRBJ1-5; possible D gene TRBD1, 6 bases. Germline values: CDR1 SGHTS, CDR2 YDEGEE. Deletions cut 4 bases from V and 4 bases from J, with 15 bases between. This CDR3 is built from 15 residues. CDR3 in amino acids: CASSARQGLNQPQHF. DNA of the CDR3: TGTGCCAGCAGCGCAAGGCAGGGGTTGAATCAGCCCCAGCATTTT. The whole variable domain, filled in from reference TRBV5-8 and TRBJ1-5, reads EAGVTQSPTHLIKTRGQQATLRCSPISGHTSVYWYQQALGLGLQFLLWYDEGEERNRGNFPPRFSGRQFPNYSSELNVNALELEDSALYLCASSARQGLNQPQHFGDGTRLSIL.

This clone has just a few counts. This sequence joins TRBV4-1 and TRBJ1-1, with 7 bases lining up with TRBD1. Germline lookup yields CDR1 MGHRA and CDR2 YSYEKL. The junction had 17 bases not matched to a gene; V was cut back by 0 bases and J by 4 bases. This CDR3 has 19 amino acids. The CDR3 nucleotides are TGCGCCAGCAGCCAAGATCGAGGCCCGGGACAGTCGAGAAGCACTGAAGCTTTCTTT. Translating gives CASSQDRGPGQSRSTEAFF.

The V call is TRBV9, the J call TRBJ1-5, with D uncertain. CDR1 SGDLS and CDR2 YYNGEE come from the germline V gene. The CDR3 contains 14 residues. Trimming left V 3 bases short and J 0 bases short, with 7 bases between. The CDR3 is CASSGHNSNQPQHF. CDR3 DNA sequence: TGTGCCAGCAGCGGACACAATAGCAATCAGCCCCAGCATTTT.

V usage is TRBV7-9 and J usage is TRBJ2-7, with 10 nucleotides matching TRBD1. Germline assignment: CDR1 SEHNR and CDR2 FQNEAQ (reference sequence). CDR3 length: 15 amino acids. With 3 bases clipped from V and 4 bases from J, the junction kept 6 bases outside the gene matches. The DNA for the CDR3 is TGTGCCAGCAGCTTTCCAGACAGGGGGCAGTACGAGCAGTACTTC. Protein product: CASSFPDRGQYEQYF.

This chain uses TRBV5-4 with TRBJ2-5; 15 bases fit TRBD2. The CDR3 spans 17 residues. J gave up 4 bases and V 4 bases, and 8 bases lay outside the gene matches. Germline V CDR1 and CDR2: SGHNT, YYREEE (reference sequence). The CDR3 nucleotides are TGTGCCAGCAGCGAATCCGCGGGACTAGCGGGAGGAGAGACCCAGTACTTC. This translates into CASSESAGLAGGETQYF.

This clone was picked up one time. The CDR3 spells CASSLQGTGVAFF. The CDR3 nucleotides read TGTGCCAGCAGCTTACAGGGTACGGGAGTAGCTTTCTTT. The V and J genes are TRBV7-3 and TRBJ1-1; perhaps TRBD1 as D (5 bases). The CDR3 spans 13 residues. Germline CDR1 SGHTA, CDR2 FQGTGA. Trimming stripped 2 bases from V and 10 bases from J, with 14 bases between.

The chain uses TRBV7-2 and TRBJ2-7, with TRBD1 matching 7 bases. Germline loops: CDR1 SGHTA, CDR2 FQGNSA. J gave up 5 bases and V 4 bases, and 11 bases lay outside the gene matches. This CDR3 comprises 15 residues. The CDR3 nucleotides read TGTGCCAGCAGCTCCCGACAGGGCGATCAGGACGAGCAGTACTTC. It yields the protein CASSSRQGDQDEQYF.

V and J are TRBV7-6 and TRBJ2-1, with D possibly matching TRBD1 (5 bases). Trimming left V 5 bases short and J 8 bases short, with 13 bases between. This CDR3 contains 13 residues. Germline assignment: CDR1 SGHVS and CDR2 FNYEAQ. CDR3 in amino acids: CASSPRLGHEQFF. CDR3 in DNA: TGTGCCAGCAGCCCCCGTTTGGGGCATGAGCAGTTCTTC.

This clone was detected only once. V usage is TRBV6-5 and J usage is TRBJ1-5; TRBD1 aligns across 9 bases. The length of the CDR3 is 15 residues. The V segment lost 5 bases and the J segment 1 base; nucleotides outside the gene matches: 3. The germline CDR1 and CDR2 sequences are MNHEY and SVGAGI. CDR3 region: CASSPGQGSNQPQHF. The CDR3 DNA reads TGTGCCAGCAGTCCGGGACAGGGAAGCAATCAGCCCCAGCATTTT.

The J gene is TRBJ2-1, the V gene TRBV28, with D tentatively TRBD1 (5 bases). From germline, CDR1 is MDHEN and CDR2 SYDVKM. This CDR3 contains 13 residues. The V end was cut by 4 bases, the J end by 4 bases, with 8 bases between. The CDR3 nucleotides are TGTGCCAGCAGTTCAGGACAATACAATGAGCAGTTCTTC. This gives the protein CASSSGQYNEQFF. Supplemented by reference TRBV28 and TRBJ2-1, the full variable domain reads DVKVTQSSRYLVKRTGEKVFLECVQDMDHENMFWYRQDPGLGLRLIYFSYDVKMKEKGDIPEGYSVSREKKERFSLILESASTNQTSMYLCASSSGQYNEQFFGPGTRLTVL.

The chain carries TRBV27 and TRBJ2-7; possible D gene TRBD2, 5 bases. V gave up 2 bases and J gave up 2 bases, with 10 bases separating them. CDR1 is MNHEY, CDR2 SMNVEV, per germline (reference sequence). This CDR3 has 14 residues. CDR3 loop: CASSLSRGAYEQYF. For the CDR3, the DNA is TGTGCCAGCAGTTTAAGTCGGGGAGCCTACGAGCAGTACTTC.

The chain joins TRBV27 to TRBJ1-5; perhaps TRBD1 as D (6 bases). V dropped 6 bases and J dropped 5 bases, with 26 bases sitting between them. The CDR3 is 18 residues long. Germline V gene sequence: CDR1 MNHEY, CDR2 SMNVEV (reference sequence). This CDR3 is CASSDTLTDSLADQPQHF. The DNA of the CDR3 is TGTGCCAGCAGCGATACTCTGACGGACAGTTTGGCCGATCAGCCCCAGCATTTT.